This T cell receptor (beta chain) was captured by sequencing in a study of blood T cell repertoires in COVID-19. Trimming cost V 8 bases and J 5 bases, with 18 bases left between them. Looked up from germline, CDR1 is MNHEY and CDR2 is SMNVEV (reference sequence). The CDR3 is 14 residues long. TCRdb keeps only in-frame clones here, not all; method: immunoSEQ multiplex PCR. The repertoire includes more than 350,000 clones, about 88% of them detected once, and approximately 1.3% sits in the top ten. The chain uses TRBV27 and TRBJ1-1, with TRBD1 as a possible D gene (5 bases). Material: PBMCs or T cells enriched from blood (not recorded which). The TCR was taken from a young woman who had been exposed to COVID-19. The CDR3 spells CASRTGGGGTEAFF. The DNA for the CDR3 is TGTGCCAGCCGCACGGGGGGAGGAGGTACTGAAGCTTTCTTT.